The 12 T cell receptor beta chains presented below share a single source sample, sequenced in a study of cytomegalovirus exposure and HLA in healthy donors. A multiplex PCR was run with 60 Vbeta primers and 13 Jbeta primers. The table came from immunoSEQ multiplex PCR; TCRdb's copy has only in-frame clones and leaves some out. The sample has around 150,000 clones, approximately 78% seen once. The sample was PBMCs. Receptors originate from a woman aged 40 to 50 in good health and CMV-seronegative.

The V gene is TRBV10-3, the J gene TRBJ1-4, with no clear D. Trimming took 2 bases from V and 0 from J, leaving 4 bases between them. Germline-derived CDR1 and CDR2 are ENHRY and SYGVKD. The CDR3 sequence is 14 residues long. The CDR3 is CAISEGATNEKLFF. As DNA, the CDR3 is TGTGCCATCAGTGAGGGAGCAACTAATGAAAAACTGTTTTTT.

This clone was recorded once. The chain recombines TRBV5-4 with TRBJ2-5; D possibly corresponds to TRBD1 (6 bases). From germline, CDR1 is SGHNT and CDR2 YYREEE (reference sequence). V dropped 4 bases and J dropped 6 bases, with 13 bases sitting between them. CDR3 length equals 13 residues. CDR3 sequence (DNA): TGTGCCAGCAGCCACGAGGACAGAAAGACCCAGTACTTC. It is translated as CASSHEDRKTQYF.

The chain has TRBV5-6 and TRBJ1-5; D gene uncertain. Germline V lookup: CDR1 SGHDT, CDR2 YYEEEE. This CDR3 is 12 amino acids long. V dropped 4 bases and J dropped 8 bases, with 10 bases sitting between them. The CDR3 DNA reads TGTGCCAGCAGCCGCGAGGCGGAGCCCCAGCATTTT. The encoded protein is CASSREAEPQHF.

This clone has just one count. The CDR3 DNA reads TGTGCCAGCAGCTTGCAGGGGCACGAGCAGTACTTC. It is translated as CASSLQGHEQYF. This chain joins TRBV7-9 and TRBJ2-7, with TRBD1 as a possible D gene (6 bases). The length of the CDR3 is 12 residues. The germline V gene has CDR1 SEHNR and CDR2 FQNEAQ (reference sequence). V was shortened by 3 bases and J by 5 bases, with 8 bases between the two germline ends.

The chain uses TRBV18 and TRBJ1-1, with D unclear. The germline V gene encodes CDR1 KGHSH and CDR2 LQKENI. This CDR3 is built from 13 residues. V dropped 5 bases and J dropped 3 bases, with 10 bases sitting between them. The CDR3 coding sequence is TGTGCCAGCTCAAGTAACAAAGACACTGAAGCTTTCTTT. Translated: CASSSNKDTEAFF.

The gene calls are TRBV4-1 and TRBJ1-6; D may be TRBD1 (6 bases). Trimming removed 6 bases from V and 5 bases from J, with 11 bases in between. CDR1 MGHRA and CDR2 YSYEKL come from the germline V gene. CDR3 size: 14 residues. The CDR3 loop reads CASRLRDNNSPLHF. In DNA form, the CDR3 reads TGCGCCAGCAGACTCCGGGACAATAATTCACCCCTCCACTTT.

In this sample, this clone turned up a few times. Here the CDR3 reads CASSSKYRAQETQYF. The CDR3 DNA is TGTGCCAGCAGCTCGAAGTACAGGGCACAAGAGACCCAGTACTTC. The chain employs TRBV5-4 and TRBJ2-5; maybe TRBD1 (6 bases). Germline assignment: CDR1 SGHNT and CDR2 YYREEE (reference sequence). The CDR3 runs to 15 residues. With 3 bases removed from V and 2 bases from J, the gap between germline ends came to 14 bases.

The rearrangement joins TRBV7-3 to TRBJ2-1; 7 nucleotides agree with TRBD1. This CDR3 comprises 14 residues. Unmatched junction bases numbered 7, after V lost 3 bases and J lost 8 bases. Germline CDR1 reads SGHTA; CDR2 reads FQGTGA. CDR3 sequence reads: CASSLTGSSHEQFF. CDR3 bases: TGTGCCAGCAGCTTGACAGGGAGTAGCCATGAGCAGTTCTTC.

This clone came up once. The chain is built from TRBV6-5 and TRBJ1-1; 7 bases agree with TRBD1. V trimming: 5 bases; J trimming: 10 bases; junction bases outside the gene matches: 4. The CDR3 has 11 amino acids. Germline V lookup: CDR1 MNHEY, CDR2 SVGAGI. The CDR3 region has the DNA TGTGCCAGCAGTCGACAGGGAGGAGCTTTCTTT. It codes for CASSRQGGAFF.

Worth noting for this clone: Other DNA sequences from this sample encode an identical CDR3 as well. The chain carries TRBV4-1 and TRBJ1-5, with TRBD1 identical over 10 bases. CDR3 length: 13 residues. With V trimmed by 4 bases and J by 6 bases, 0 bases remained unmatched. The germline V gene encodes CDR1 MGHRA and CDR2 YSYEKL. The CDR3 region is CASSRTGGQPQHF. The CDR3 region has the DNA TGCGCCAGCAGCCGGACAGGGGGTCAGCCCCAGCATTTT.

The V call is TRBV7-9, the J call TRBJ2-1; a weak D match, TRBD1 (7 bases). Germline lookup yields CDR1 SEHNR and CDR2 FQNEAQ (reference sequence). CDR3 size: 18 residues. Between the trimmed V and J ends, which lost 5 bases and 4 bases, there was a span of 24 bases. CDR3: CASSQLVLRDSDYNEQFF. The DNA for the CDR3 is TGTGCCAGCAGCCAACTTGTCCTGCGGGACAGTGATTACAATGAGCAGTTCTTC. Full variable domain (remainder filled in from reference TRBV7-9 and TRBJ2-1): DTGVSQNPRHKITKRGQNVTFRCDPISEHNRLYWYRQTLGQGPEFLTYFQNEAQLEKSRLLSDRFSAERPKGSFSTLEIQRTEQGDSAMYLCASSQLVLRDSDYNEQFFGPGTRLTVL.

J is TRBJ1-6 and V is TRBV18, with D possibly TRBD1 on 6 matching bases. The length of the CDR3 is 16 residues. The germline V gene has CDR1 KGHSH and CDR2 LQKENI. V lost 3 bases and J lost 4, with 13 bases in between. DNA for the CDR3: TGTGCCAGCTCACCTCAGGGGTCTGGGTATAATTCACCCCTCCACTTT. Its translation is CASSPQGSGYNSPLHF. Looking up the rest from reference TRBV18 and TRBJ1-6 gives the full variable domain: NAGVMQNPRHLVRRRGQEARLRCSPMKGHSHVYWYRQLPEEGLKFMVYLQKENIIDESGMPKERFSAEFPKEGPSILRIQQVVRGDSAAYFCASSPQGSGYNSPLHFGNGTRLTVT.